The 10 T cell receptor beta chains given below trace back to one sample, sequenced in a study of PD-1 blockade in classical Hodgkin lymphoma. No patient escaped relapse after autologous stem cell transplantation, and brentuximab vedotin exposure varied. The method was immunoSEQ multiplex PCR; TCRdb's version includes in-frame clones alone and lacks a portion of them. The table has about 26,000 clones, 80% to 90% seen once. The sequencing used peripheral blood mononuclear cells (PBMCs), collected at baseline. Source of these receptors: a human donor with classical Hodgkin lymphoma.

The genes are TRBV15 and TRBJ2-5, with D unresolved. This CDR3 is built from 13 residues. V shed 0 bases and J shed 4 bases, with 6 bases lying between them. Germline V lookup: CDR1 LNHNV, CDR2 YYDKDF (reference sequence). CDR3 sequence: CATSRDKSETQYF. The CDR3 region has the DNA TGTGCCACCAGCAGAGACAAGTCAGAGACCCAGTACTTC.

V and J are TRBV21-1 and TRBJ1-1. TRBV21-1 is a pseudogene. There are 11 residues in the CDR3. The CDR3 region is CASSNPREAFF. The CDR3 DNA is TGTGCCAGCAGCAACCCCCGTGAAGCTTTCTTT.

This clone appeared once. The genes are TRBV6-6 and TRBJ2-5; tentative D call: TRBD1 (6 bases). Trimming left V 6 bases short and J 1 base short, with 12 bases between. The CDR3 is made up of 14 amino acids. The germline CDR1 and CDR2 sequences are MNHNY and SVGAGI (reference sequence). CDR3 in amino acids: CASRPTGPQETQYF. CDR3 coding DNA: TGTGCCAGCAGGCCCACAGGGCCCCAAGAGACCCAGTACTTC.

V and J are TRBV19 and TRBJ1-2, with D possibly being TRBD1 (6 bases). This CDR3 has 17 amino acids. V lost 7 bases and J lost 2, with 23 bases in between. The V gene's germline CDR1 is LNHDA and CDR2 SQIVND (reference sequence). The CDR3 coding sequence is TGTGCCAGTACCCCCCGGGGGCGAACATCAACCAACTATGGCTACACCTTC. Protein product: CASTPRGRTSTNYGYTF. Together with reference TRBV19 and TRBJ1-2, the CDR3 gives the full variable domain: DGGITQSPKYLFRKEGQNVTLSCEQNLNHDAMYWYRQDPGQGLRLIYYSQIVNDFQKGDIAEGYSVSREKKESFPLTVTSAQKNPTAFYLCASTPRGRTSTNYGYTFGSGTRLTVV.

The CDR3 DNA follows: TGTGCCAGCAGCCCCGACAGGATTAAACTGTTTTTT. Its protein is CASSPDRIKLFF. This chain joins TRBV14 and TRBJ1-4; weak D call: TRBD1 (6 bases). There are 12 residues in the CDR3. Trimming took off 4 bases at V and 11 bases at J, with 11 bases between the two ends. Germline-derived CDR1 and CDR2 are SGHDN and FVKESK.

V and J are TRBV6-1 and TRBJ2-5; D call uncertain. Per the germline V gene, CDR1 is MNHNS and CDR2 is SASEGT. V was clipped by 1 base and J by 5 bases, with 8 bases between them. The CDR3 totals 13 residues. The CDR3 bases are TGTGCCAGCAGTGAAGGTGGCCGGGAGACCCAGTACTTC. This translates into CASSEGGRETQYF.

This clone showed up just a few times. The gene calls are TRBV5-1 and TRBJ2-3; 12 bases are a match to TRBD2. Per the germline V gene, CDR1 is SGHRS and CDR2 is YFSETQ. This CDR3 is built from 16 residues. The ends lost 2 bases at V and 2 bases at J; junction bases unmatched: 3. In nucleotides, the CDR3 is TGCGCCAGCAGCTTAAGGACTAGCGGGGTCACAGATACGCAGTATTTT. Its translation: CASSLRTSGVTDTQYF.

This clone was recorded once. DNA for the CDR3: TGTGCCAGCAGCTTAGATGGTAGTCTTGGCTACACCTTC. Encoded protein: CASSLDGSLGYTF. The chain uses TRBV7-9 and TRBJ1-2; D call uncertain. This CDR3 is built from 13 residues. The germline V gene encodes CDR1 SEHNR and CDR2 FQNEAQ (reference sequence). V was trimmed by 1 base and J by 7 bases, leaving 10 bases between them.

The chain employs TRBV30 and TRBJ1-5; D not resolved. The CDR3 covers 16 residues. Germline V gene data show CDR1 as GTSNPN and CDR2 as SVGIG (reference sequence). Trimming took off 0 bases at V and 0 bases at J, with 12 bases between the two ends. The CDR3 DNA reads as TGTGCCTGGAGTGTCCGAGGTCTCCGTAGCAATCAGCCCCAGCATTTT. Translation gives CAWSVRGLRSNQPQHF.

This chain links TRBV7-3 with TRBJ2-2; no definite D call. The V end lost 2 bases, the J end lost 8 bases, and 6 bases lay between the germline ends. There are 12 residues in the CDR3. From germline, CDR1 is SGHTA and CDR2 FQGTGA. CDR3 sequence reads: CASSLVGGELFF. The CDR3 bases are TGTGCCAGCAGCTTAGTAGGGGGGGAGCTGTTTTTT.